Shown below are 6 T cell receptor beta chains from a single sample sequenced in a study of blood T cell repertoires in COVID-19. Produced via immunoSEQ multiplex PCR; TCRdb's table is partial and in-frame only. Of 200,000 or so clones listed, about 80% were seen once; the top ten hold 6% to 8%. The source material was PBMCs or T cells enriched from blood (not recorded which). All receptors come from a man in his forties or fifties who had recovered from COVID-19.

The V gene is TRBV4-2, the J gene TRBJ1-1; unclear D gene. V lost 4 bases and J 2 bases, leaving 8 bases between the germline ends. Germline CDR1 LGHNA, CDR2 YNFKEQ. This CDR3 is 13 amino acids long. CDR3 DNA: TGTGCCAGCAGCCCCCCCAGAAACACTGAAGCTTTCTTT. Translation: CASSPPRNTEAFF.

The V gene is TRBV30, the J gene TRBJ2-7; possible D gene TRBD2, 5 bases. The germline gives CDR1 GTSNPN, CDR2 SVGIG (reference sequence). The CDR3 runs 15 residues. V dropped 2 bases and J dropped 3 bases, with 17 bases sitting between them. The CDR3 protein is CAWSPQTGSSYEQYF. The DNA for the CDR3 is TGTGCCTGGAGTCCACAAACGGGGTCAAGCTACGAGCAGTACTTC.

The chain combines TRBV10-3 with TRBJ1-5; 7 bases are a match to TRBD1. The CDR3 is 16 amino acids. CDR1 and CDR2 (germline): ENHRY, SYGVKD. J gave up 0 bases and V 5 bases, and 7 bases lay outside the gene matches. CDR3 amino acids: CAISRQGFNSNQPQHF. In nucleotides, the CDR3 is TGTGCCATCAGTCGACAGGGCTTCAATAGCAATCAGCCCCAGCATTTT.

This sequence joins TRBV3-1 (or the pseudogene TRBV3-2) and TRBJ2-5; 8 bases line up with TRBD2. The germline CDR1 and CDR2 sequences are LGHDT and YNNKEL (reference sequence). Trimming at V came to 2 bases and at J to 7 bases, leaving 15 bases not matched to a gene. The CDR3 has 17 amino acids. As DNA, the CDR3 is TGTGCCAGCAGCCAAATTGTGGGACTAGGGGGGCTTCGGACCCAGTACTTC. It translates to CASSQIVGLGGLRTQYF.

The V and J genes are TRBV9 and TRBJ2-7; TRBD1 agrees at 8 bases. Germline V CDR1 and CDR2: SGDLS, YYNGEE. V lost 2 bases and J lost 2; bases outside the gene matches: 9. The CDR3 has 16 amino acids. CDR3 residues: CASSVGTGQDAYEQYF. CDR3 sequence (DNA): TGTGCCAGCAGCGTGGGTACGGGACAGGACGCCTACGAGCAGTACTTC.

This chain connects TRBV25-1 to TRBJ2-1, with TRBD1 matching over 12 bases. V lost 3 bases and J lost 7; bases outside the gene matches: 7. The CDR3 is 16 residues long. Per the germline V gene, CDR1 is MGHDK and CDR2 is SYGVNS. The CDR3 DNA reads as TGTGCCAGCAGTGATTTCCCGGGACAGGGGGCGAATGAGCAGTTCTTC. It is translated as CASSDFPGQGANEQFF.